The sequence of this T cell receptor (beta chain) was determined in a study of blood T cell repertoires in COVID-19 (dated by TCRdb to the early 2020s). Background for the entire study: The collaborator samples originated in the United States, Italy and Spain and spanned the acute and convalescent phases of COVID-19. The prospective study material was composed of cDNA or gDNA derived from T cells, B-cell-depleted T cells, or PBMCs. Subjects who had been exposed to COVID-19, were actively infected with it, or had recovered from it provided the deeply sampled blood TCRbeta repertoires that made up the dataset. A freely available public database, intended as a resource for researchers studying the immune response to SARS-CoV-2, is where the repertoires were released. The samples were drawn from two sources: the first 160 participants of the ongoing ImmuneRACE study, and 1,254 subjects contributed by 6 global collaborators. The sample metadata nearly always contained a de-identified subject ID, COVID-19 status, age in years and sex. Where available, HLA class I and class II types were obtained from metadata supplied by the sample provider rather than from assay-based typing. General conclusions and limits of the study: Clinical and demographic metadata were provided uncurated, with the amount varying by source and participant.

TCRbeta CDR3 regions were amplified from genomic DNA by means of the immunoSEQ Assay, a bias-controlled multiplex PCR. The authors' analysis ran thus. The number of nucleated cells in each sample was estimated by amplification of reference gene primers within the assay. To quantify the absolute abundance of each unique TCRbeta CDR3 rearrangement, sequence reads were collapsed and filtered. Productive Simpson clonality was computed per sample as the square root of Simpson's diversity index over productive rearrangements. TCRdb took over this immuneACCESS table, retaining in-frame rearrangements with V and J assigned. Such tables are incomplete; in checked studies, under half of the missing clones stem from an unresolved V gene, and the remainder is unexplained. The DNA gave D and trimming, while V, J and clone size come from that table. Here the sample has 150,000 to 200,000 clones; more than 80% occur a single time. Approximately 12% of the sample is in the top ten clones.

Enrolling through a virtual design, the prospective study's participants ranged in age from about 18 to 100 years and lived across roughly 23 United States geographic areas. To assign participants to cohorts, the prospective study relied on clinical history that participants themselves reported in a screening survey and a study questionnaire. For ImmuneRACE Cohort 3, a participant was defined as recovered based on two consecutive negative NP/OP PCR tests, clearance by a healthcare professional, or resolution of symptoms. Mobile phlebotomists in the prospective study collected whole blood, serum and a nasopharyngeal or oropharyngeal swab from every participant. Over a roughly 2-month period, participants in the prospective study had the option of providing additional blood draws and questionnaires. Blood samples from the prospective study were shipped frozen or at room temperature prior to DNA extraction.

Note on this clone: Which antigen it targets is not known. There are no base qualities to consult, and no much larger clone falls within one base.

The CDR3 spans 15 residues, from the cysteine through the phenylalanine. The kept DNA is CDR3 alone, 45 bases in frame from the first base. According to the germline V gene (reference sequence), CDR1 reads LGHDT and CDR2 reads YNNKEL. V is clipped by 5 bases and J by 3 bases, and the sequence between their germline boundaries is 16 bases long. The material sequenced was PBMCs or T cells enriched from blood (not recorded which). The V and J segments used are TRBV3-1 (or the pseudogene TRBV3-2) and TRBJ1-2; TRBD1 is perhaps the D gene, given 5 matching bases. This TCR derives from a man aged 45-60 years who had recovered from COVID-19. The CDR3 corresponds to CASSLGASRDYGYTF. The DNA reads as follows: TGTGCCAGCAGCTTAGGGGCTTCACGGGACTATGGCTACACCTTC.